Presented here are 18 T cell receptor beta chains from one specimen sequenced in a study of cytomegalovirus exposure and HLA in healthy donors listed by TCRdb under 2017. The library was prepared using the immunoSEQ multiplex PCR assay. A mixture of 60 forward primers for TCR Vbeta segments and 13 reverse primers for TCR Jbeta segments was used in the multiplex PCR. TCRdb took over this immuneACCESS table, retaining in-frame rearrangements with V and J assigned. Such tables are incomplete; in checked studies, under half of the missing clones stem from an unresolved V gene, and the remainder is unexplained. The sample's table lists a count of under 65,000 clones. The ten largest clones take up about 4% of the sample. Sample: PBMCs. These receptors all come from a woman aged 18-29 years in good health and CMV-seronegative.

This sequence joins TRBV7-8 and TRBJ2-7; D is uncertain. This CDR3 is built from 15 residues. Germline V gives CDR1 SGHVS, CDR2 FQNEAQ. Deletions cut 1 base from V and 0 bases from J, with 10 bases between. CDR3 DNA sequence: TGTGCCAGCAGCTTAGGGGCATCAGGCTCCTACGAGCAGTACTTC. Its protein is CASSLGASGSYEQYF.

The V gene is TRBV6-8, the J gene TRBJ1-1; 8 bases match TRBD1. The V gene's germline CDR1 is MNHGY and CDR2 SAAAGT. The CDR3 covers 15 residues. Trimming cost V 6 bases and J 5 bases; bases outside gene matches: 11. CDR3 nucleotide sequence: TGTGCCAGCAGGGGGCTGGACAGGGCTAGAACTGAAGCTTTCTTT. This encodes CASRGLDRARTEAFF.

The rearrangement uses TRBV4-2 and TRBJ2-3; possibly TRBD2 for D (6 bases). V was clipped by 5 bases and J by 5 bases, with 11 bases between them. In germline, CDR1 is LGHNA, CDR2 YNFKEQ. CDR3 length: 13 residues. CDR3 protein: CASSGREQDTQYF. In DNA, the CDR3 is TGTGCCAGCAGCGGCCGGGAGCAAGATACGCAGTATTTT.

This chain links TRBV9 with TRBJ1-1; a possible D gene is TRBD1 (5 bases). CDR1 is SGDLS, CDR2 YYNGEE, per germline. The CDR3 totals 13 residues. V was clipped by 5 bases and J by 6 bases, with 14 bases between them. The CDR3 here is CASRSPGGSEAFF. The CDR3 region has the DNA TGTGCCAGCAGGTCTCCGGGGGGTTCTGAAGCTTTCTTT.

The chain carries TRBV25-1 and TRBJ2-2; D might be TRBD2 (7 bases). V lost 3 bases to trimming and J lost 7 bases, with 15 bases between them. The CDR3 loop spans 15 amino acids. Looked up from germline, CDR1 is MGHDK and CDR2 is SYGVNS. The CDR3 spells CASSEGGGRVGELFF. The CDR3, as DNA: TGTGCCAGCAGTGAGGGGGGGGGCCGGGTCGGGGAGCTGTTTTTT.

This sequence joins TRBV29-1 and TRBJ2-3; TRBD1 agrees at 8 bases. CDR1 is SQVTM and CDR2 is ANQGSEA in the germline V gene. There are 14 residues in the CDR3. Here the CDR3 reads CSYMTGANTDTQYF. The CDR3 DNA follows: TGCAGTTATATGACAGGGGCGAACACAGATACGCAGTATTTT.

The gene calls are TRBV28 and TRBJ2-3; 7 bases map to TRBD2. CDR1 and CDR2 (germline): MDHEN, SYDVKM. After removal of 7 bases from V and 0 bases from J, the junction contained 4 bases not matched to a gene. There are 14 residues in the CDR3. The CDR3 region has the DNA TGTGCCAGCACGAATAGCGGGAGCACAGATACGCAGTATTTT. Encoded protein: CASTNSGSTDTQYF.

The rearrangement joins TRBV6-6 to TRBJ1-3; TRBD1 might be the D (6 bases). This CDR3 has 14 residues. The V gene's germline CDR1 is MNHNY and CDR2 SVGAGI (reference sequence). V dropped 8 bases and J dropped 4 bases, with 15 bases sitting between them. CDR3 amino acids: CASSEGDHGNTIYF. In DNA, the CDR3 is TGTGCCAGCTCCGAGGGGGATCACGGAAACACCATATATTTT.

The chain has TRBV7-8 and TRBJ2-7; TRBD1 aligns across 9 bases. The CDR3 is 14 residues long. J lost 6 bases, V lost 3 bases, and 6 bases had no gene match. Germline V gene sequence: CDR1 SGHVS, CDR2 FQNEAQ. The CDR3 loop is CASSLGGQGLEQYF. CDR3 nucleotide sequence: TGTGCCAGCAGCTTGGGGGGACAGGGCCTCGAGCAGTACTTC.

V is TRBV2 and J is TRBJ2-7; D not resolved. V lost 6 bases to trimming and J lost 5 bases, with 14 bases between them. The germline CDR1 and CDR2 sequences are SNHLY and FYNNEI. This CDR3 has 13 amino acids. The CDR3 nucleotides are TGTGCCAGCAGCCTTCCGTCCTTAAACGAGCAGTACTTC. Amino acids: CASSLPSLNEQYF.

J is TRBJ2-5 and V is TRBV4-1; weak D call: TRBD1 (7 bases). The CDR3 loop spans 15 amino acids. Germline assignment: CDR1 MGHRA and CDR2 YSYEKL. The V gene lost 0 bases and the J gene lost 5 bases, with 13 bases spanning the gap. The CDR3 region has the DNA TGCGCCAGCAGCCAAGATTGGAGGGGGCTGGAGACCCAGTACTTC. Its translation is CASSQDWRGLETQYF.

The chain joins TRBV7-9 to TRBJ2-7; no reliable D call. This CDR3 is built from 13 residues. The germline gives CDR1 SEHNR, CDR2 FQNEAQ (reference sequence). Trimming removed 2 bases at V and 4 bases at J, with 9 bases between. The CDR3 loop reads CASSLPGVYEQYF. CDR3 nucleotide sequence: TGTGCCAGCAGCTTACCCGGAGTTTACGAGCAGTACTTC.

This chain links TRBV30 with TRBJ1-2; D remains unclear. V lost 0 bases to trimming and J lost 2 bases, with 10 bases between them. The germline V gene encodes CDR1 GTSNPN and CDR2 SVGIG (reference sequence). The CDR3 spans 14 residues. The CDR3 loop is CAWSVMSGNYGYTF. CDR3 nucleotides: TGTGCCTGGAGTGTAATGTCAGGCAACTATGGCTACACCTTC.

The chain joins TRBV18 to TRBJ1-2; 10 bases fit TRBD1. With 1 base clipped from V and 5 bases from J, the junction kept 10 bases outside the gene matches. The CDR3 consists of 17 residues. The germline V gene encodes CDR1 KGHSH and CDR2 LQKENI. The CDR3 spells CASSPLPPGQGFYGYTF. The CDR3 coding sequence is TGTGCCAGCTCACCACTACCTCCGGGACAGGGGTTTTATGGCTACACCTTC.

The rearrangement uses TRBV5-1 and TRBJ2-7, with TRBD2 matching over 7 bases. This CDR3 spans 15 amino acids. V lost 5 bases, J lost 5 bases, and 13 bases stayed unmatched. Looked up from germline, CDR1 is SGHRS and CDR2 is YFSETQ. CDR3 in DNA: TGCGCCAGCAGTCCCGGACTAGGAGGGGTTCACGAGCAGTACTTC. Translating it yields CASSPGLGGVHEQYF.

This chain connects TRBV18 to TRBJ1-2; TRBD1 matches at 8 bases. The CDR3 is 15 residues long. J lost 3 bases, V lost 4 bases, and 7 bases had no gene match. Looked up from germline, CDR1 is KGHSH and CDR2 is LQKENI. The DNA for the CDR3 is TGTGCCAGCTCACGACAGGGGAGGGGTGACTATGGCTACACCTTC. This encodes CASSRQGRGDYGYTF.

The chain employs TRBV5-1 and TRBJ2-7, with 10 bases identical to TRBD1. V lost 3 bases, J lost 3 bases, and 3 bases stayed unmatched. Germline-derived CDR1 and CDR2 are SGHRS and YFSETQ. The CDR3 sequence is 14 residues long. The CDR3 reads CASSSGTGDYEQYF. The CDR3 DNA reads as TGCGCCAGCAGCTCCGGGACAGGGGACTACGAGCAGTACTTC.

The genes are TRBV2 and TRBJ2-7; 10 bases map to TRBD2. The V gene's germline CDR1 is SNHLY and CDR2 FYNNEI. There are 14 residues in the CDR3. With V trimmed by 6 bases and J by 4 bases, 6 bases remained unmatched. The CDR3 sequence is CASRVSGGAYEQYF. In DNA form, the CDR3 reads TGTGCCAGCAGGGTGAGCGGGGGGGCTTACGAGCAGTACTTC.